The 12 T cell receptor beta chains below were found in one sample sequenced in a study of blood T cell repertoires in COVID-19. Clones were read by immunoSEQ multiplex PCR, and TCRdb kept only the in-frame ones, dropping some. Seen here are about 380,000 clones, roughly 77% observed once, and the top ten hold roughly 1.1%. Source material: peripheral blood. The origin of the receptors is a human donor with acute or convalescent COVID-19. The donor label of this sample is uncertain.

CDR3 loop: CASNRQSTGELFF. The CDR3 DNA is TGTGCCAGCAACCGACAAAGCACCGGGGAGCTGTTTTTT. The V gene is TRBV12-3 or TRBV12-4, the J gene TRBJ2-2; D ambiguous. V was shortened by 7 bases and J by 4 bases, with 10 bases between the two germline ends. The CDR3 totals 13 residues.

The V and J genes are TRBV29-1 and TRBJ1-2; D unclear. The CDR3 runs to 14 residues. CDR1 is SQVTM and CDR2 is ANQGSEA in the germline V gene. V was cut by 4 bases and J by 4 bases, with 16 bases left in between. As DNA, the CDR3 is TGCAGCGTTGCGGAGGGCAGCTCGATCTATGGCTACACCTTC. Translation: CSVAEGSSIYGYTF.

The CDR3 DNA sequence: TGTGCCAGCAGCAAGACAGGGCAGGTCGCGGGCGAGCAGTTCTTC. Encoded protein: CASSKTGQVAGEQFF. The genes are TRBV6-6 and TRBJ2-1, with 7 positions matching TRBD1. V shed 6 bases and J 10 bases; nucleotides not matched to a gene: 15. The germline V gene encodes CDR1 MNHNY and CDR2 SVGAGI (reference sequence). CDR3 length equals 15 residues.

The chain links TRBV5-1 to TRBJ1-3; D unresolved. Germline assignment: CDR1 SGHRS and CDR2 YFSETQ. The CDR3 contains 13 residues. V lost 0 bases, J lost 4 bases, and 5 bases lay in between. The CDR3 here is CASSLGSGNTIYF. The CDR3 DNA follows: TGCGCCAGCAGCTTGGGTTCAGGAAACACCATATATTTT. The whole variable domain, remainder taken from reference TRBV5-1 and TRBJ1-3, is KAGVTQTPRYLIKTRGQQVTLSCSPISGHRSVSWYQQTPGQGLQFLFEYFSETQRNKGNFPGRFSGRQFSNSRSEMNVSTLELGDSALYLCASSLGSGNTIYFGEGSWLTVV.

The chain's CDR3 is CASSQATGGAYNEQFF. The CDR3, as DNA: TGCGCCAGCAGCCAAGCGACAGGGGGAGCCTACAATGAGCAGTTCTTC. The rearrangement joins TRBV4-1 to TRBJ2-1, with 9 positions matching TRBD1. Germline CDR1 MGHRA, CDR2 YSYEKL. Trimming at V came to 1 base and at J to 2 bases, leaving 3 bases not matched to a gene. The CDR3 totals 16 residues.

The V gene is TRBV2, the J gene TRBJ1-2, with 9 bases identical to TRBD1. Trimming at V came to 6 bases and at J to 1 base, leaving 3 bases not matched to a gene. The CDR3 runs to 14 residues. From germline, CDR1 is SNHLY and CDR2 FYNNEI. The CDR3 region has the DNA TGTGCCAGCAGGACAGGGGGAAGTAACTATGGCTACACCTTC. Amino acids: CASRTGGSNYGYTF.

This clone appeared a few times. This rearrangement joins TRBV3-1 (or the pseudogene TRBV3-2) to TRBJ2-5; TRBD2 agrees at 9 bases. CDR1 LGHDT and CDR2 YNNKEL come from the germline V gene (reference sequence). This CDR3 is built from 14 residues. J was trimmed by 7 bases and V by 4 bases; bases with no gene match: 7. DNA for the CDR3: TGTGCCAGCAGCCCCATAGCGGGAGCGGGGACCCAGTACTTC. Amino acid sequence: CASSPIAGAGTQYF.

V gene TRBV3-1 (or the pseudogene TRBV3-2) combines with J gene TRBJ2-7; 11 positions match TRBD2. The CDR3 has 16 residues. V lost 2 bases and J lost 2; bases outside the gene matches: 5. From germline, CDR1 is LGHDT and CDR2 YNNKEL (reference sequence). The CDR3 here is CASSQRTSGGTYEQYF. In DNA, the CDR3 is TGTGCCAGCAGCCAACGAACTAGCGGGGGAACCTACGAGCAGTACTTC.

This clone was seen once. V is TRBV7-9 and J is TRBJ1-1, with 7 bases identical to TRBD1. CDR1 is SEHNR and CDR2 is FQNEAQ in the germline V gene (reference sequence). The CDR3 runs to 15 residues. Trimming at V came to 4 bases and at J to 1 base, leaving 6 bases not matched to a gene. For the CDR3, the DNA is TGTGCCAGCAGCTCAGGGGGAATCGCGAACACTGAAGCTTTCTTT. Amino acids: CASSSGGIANTEAFF.

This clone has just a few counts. CDR3 residues: CASSQGTLYTGELFF. The CDR3 region has the DNA TGTGCCAGCAGCCAAGGGACTCTGTACACCGGGGAGCTGTTTTTT. V is TRBV3-1 (or the pseudogene TRBV3-2) and J is TRBJ2-2; TRBD2 might be the D (5 bases). This CDR3 contains 15 residues. Trimming cost V 1 base and J 3 bases, with 9 bases left between them. Per germline, CDR1 LGHDT and CDR2 YNNKEL (reference sequence).

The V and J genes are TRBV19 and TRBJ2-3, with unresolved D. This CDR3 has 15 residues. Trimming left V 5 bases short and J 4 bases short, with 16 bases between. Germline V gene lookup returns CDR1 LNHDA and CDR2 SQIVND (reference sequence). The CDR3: CASSLVQASADTQYF. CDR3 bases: TGTGCCAGTAGTTTAGTCCAGGCGTCGGCAGATACGCAGTATTTT.

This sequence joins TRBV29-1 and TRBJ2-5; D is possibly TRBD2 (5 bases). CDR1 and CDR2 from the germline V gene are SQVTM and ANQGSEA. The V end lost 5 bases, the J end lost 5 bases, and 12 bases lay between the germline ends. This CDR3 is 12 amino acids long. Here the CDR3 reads CSVFSGWETQYF. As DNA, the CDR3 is TGCAGCGTTTTTTCGGGGTGGGAGACCCAGTACTTC.